This TCR beta chain originates from a study of blood T cell repertoires in COVID-19 (dated by TCRdb to 2020 to 2021). Background on the whole study: The collaborator samples originated in the United States, Italy and Spain and spanned the acute and convalescent phases of COVID-19. The prospective study material was composed of cDNA or gDNA derived from T cells, B-cell-depleted T cells, or PBMCs. Deeply sampled blood TCRbeta repertoires from subjects exposed to, actively infected with, or recovered from COVID-19 were included in the dataset. The repertoires were released in a freely available public database intended as a resource for research on the immune response to SARS-CoV-2. The samples were drawn from two sources: the first 160 participants of the ongoing ImmuneRACE study, and about 1,300 subjects contributed by 6 global collaborators. Sample metadata almost always included a de-identified subject ID, COVID-19 status, age in years and sex. Where available, HLA class I and class II types were taken from metadata supplied by the sample provider and were not determined by assay-based typing.

The immunoSEQ Assay, a bias-controlled multiplex PCR, was used to amplify TCRbeta CDR3 regions from genomic DNA. From the authors' description of their analysis: The number of nucleated cells in each sample was estimated from the amplification of reference gene primers within the assay. To quantify the absolute abundance of each unique TCRbeta CDR3 rearrangement, sequence reads were collapsed and filtered. For each sample, productive Simpson clonality was calculated as the square root of Simpson's diversity index over productive rearrangements. Imported from immuneACCESS, the table was reduced by TCRdb to in-frame sequences with V and J called. These copies leave out some clones; in studies compared against another copy, an unresolved V gene accounts for under half, and the cause of the remainder is not known. For V, J and clone size, that table is used; D and trimming come from the DNA. The sample has under 450,000 clones on record, around nine tenths of them singletons. The ten largest clones represent 7.1% of the sample.

Summary of the overall study and its limitations: Clinical and demographic metadata were provided uncurated, with the amount varying by source and participant.

With regard to this clone: What this receptor recognizes is not known. No base quality values were provided; no much bigger clone lies one nucleotide off.

The germline V and J ends show losses of 4 bases and 4 bases respectively, and no gene match explains 7 bases of the junction. Sequences SGHRS (CDR1) and YFSETQ (CDR2) are obtained from the germline V gene. Taken from cysteine to phenylalanine, the CDR3 has 14 residues. The sequence is cut down to CDR3 DNA, 42 bases in frame from base 1. At one collaborating source in Seattle, patients were enrolled during active infection and were followed longitudinally through the course of disease. Whole blood was collected in K2EDTA tubes by collaborating institutions according to the institutions' own protocols. Collaborator samples were shipped for TCRbeta analysis as frozen whole blood, isolated PBMCs, or DNA extracted from either sample type.

The V gene is TRBV5-1 and the J gene is TRBJ2-7; 8 central bases correspond to TRBD1. The TCR originated in a woman aged 55-69 years with COVID-19, enrolled during active disease. Specimen: peripheral blood. The CDR3 corresponds to CASSLTGGTYEQYF. The DNA sequence is given as TGCGCCAGCAGCCTTACAGGGGGTACGTACGAGCAGTACTTC.